This entry describes one T cell receptor beta chain. Its antigen is unknown. Both 60 Vbeta primers and 13 Jbeta primers went into the PCR. Only in-frame clones appear in the TCRdb table, and some are missing; sequencing was by immunoSEQ multiplex PCR. The table shows 150,000 to 200,000 clones, with approximately 79% occurring only once. These data come from a study of cytomegalovirus exposure and HLA in healthy donors. This CDR3 region has 15 residues. CDR1 is MGHRA, CDR2 YSYEKL, per germline. V lost 0 bases to trimming and J lost 8 bases, with 16 bases between them. Notes on the study in general: A later analysis found that most CMV-associated TCR beta chains appeared HLA-restricted.

This clonotype was sampled from a man aged 50-59 years in good health and CMV-seropositive. V is TRBV4-1 and J is TRBJ1-1, with D possibly being TRBD1 (6 bases). The specimen was PBMCs. The CDR3 protein is CASSQEGAGGTEAFF. CDR3 bases: TGCGCCAGCAGCCAAGAAGGAGCGGGGGGCACCGAAGCTTTCTTT.